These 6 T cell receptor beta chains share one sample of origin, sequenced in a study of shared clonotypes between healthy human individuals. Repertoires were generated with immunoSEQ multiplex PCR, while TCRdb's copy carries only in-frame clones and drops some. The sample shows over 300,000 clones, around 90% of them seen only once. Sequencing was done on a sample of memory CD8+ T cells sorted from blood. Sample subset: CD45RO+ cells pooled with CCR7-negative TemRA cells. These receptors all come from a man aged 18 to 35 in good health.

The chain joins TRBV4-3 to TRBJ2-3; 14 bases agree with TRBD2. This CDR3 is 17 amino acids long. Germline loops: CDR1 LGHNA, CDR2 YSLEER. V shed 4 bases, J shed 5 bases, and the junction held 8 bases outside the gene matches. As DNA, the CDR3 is TGCGCCAGCAGCCTGGGACTAGCGGGGGCTGAGGGAGATACGCAGTATTTT. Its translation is CASSLGLAGAEGDTQYF.

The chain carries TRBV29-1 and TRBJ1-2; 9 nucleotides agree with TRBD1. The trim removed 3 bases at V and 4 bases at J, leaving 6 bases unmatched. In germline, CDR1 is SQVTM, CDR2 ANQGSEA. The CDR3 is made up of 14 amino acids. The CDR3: CSVDGPTGGYGYTF. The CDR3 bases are TGCAGCGTTGATGGACCGACAGGGGGCTATGGCTACACCTTC.

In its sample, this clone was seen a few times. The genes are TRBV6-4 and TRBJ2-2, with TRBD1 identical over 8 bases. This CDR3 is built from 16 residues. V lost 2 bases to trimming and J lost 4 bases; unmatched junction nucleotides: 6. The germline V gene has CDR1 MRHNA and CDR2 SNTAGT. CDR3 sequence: CASSDTAGGTTGELFF. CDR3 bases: TGTGCCAGCAGTGACACGGCAGGGGGCACCACCGGGGAGCTGTTTTTT.

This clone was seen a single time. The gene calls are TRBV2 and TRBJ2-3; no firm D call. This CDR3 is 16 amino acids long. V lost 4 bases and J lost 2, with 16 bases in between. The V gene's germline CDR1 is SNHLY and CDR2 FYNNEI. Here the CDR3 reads CASSGIIGGYTDTQYF. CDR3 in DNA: TGTGCCAGCAGTGGGATTATTGGTGGATACACAGATACGCAGTATTTT.

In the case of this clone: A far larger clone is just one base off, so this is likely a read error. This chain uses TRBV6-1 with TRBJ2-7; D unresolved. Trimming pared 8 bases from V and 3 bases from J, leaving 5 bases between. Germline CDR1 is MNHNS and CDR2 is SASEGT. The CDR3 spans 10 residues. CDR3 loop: CASGDYEQYF. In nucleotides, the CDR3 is TGTGCCAGCGGGGACTACGAGCAGTACTTC.

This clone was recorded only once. CDR3 residues: CAWTLGLNLFLNTEAFF. For the CDR3, the DNA is TGTGCCTGGACCCTAGGGTTGAACTTATTCTTGAACACTGAAGCTTTCTTT. The rearrangement links TRBV30 to TRBJ1-1; D ambiguous. In germline, CDR1 is GTSNPN, CDR2 SVGIG (reference sequence). V shed 4 bases and J shed 0 bases, with 21 bases lying between them. The CDR3 contains 17 residues. The whole variable domain, remainder taken from reference TRBV30 and TRBJ1-1, is SQTIHQWPATLVQPVGSPLSLECTVEGTSNPNLYWYRQAAGRGLQLLFYSVGIGQISSEVPQNLSASRPQDRQFILSSKKLLLSDSGFYLCAWTLGLNLFLNTEAFFGQGTRLTVV.